The rows below give T cell receptor beta chains drawn from one sample of a study of Ad26.COV2.S vaccination and SARS-CoV-2 variants. Sequencing used immunoSEQ multiplex PCR; TCRdb keeps in-frame clones, though not all of them. This sample has 250,000 to 300,000 clones, with around 87% found just once. The sequencing used peripheral blood, collected in a trial of Ad26.COV2.S vaccine versus placebo. The receptors stem from a person between 18 and 65 years old who received the Ad26.COV2.S COVID-19 vaccine or a placebo. CDR3s leave out the opening cysteine and the closing phenylalanine or tryptophan. The order of the fields is V gene, J gene, CDR3 protein.

>TRBV10-3|TRBJ2-2
AISESNKPDTGELF
>TRBV19|TRBJ1-5
ASSIRVGNQPQH
>TRBV10-3|TRBJ2-1
AIGRPGQNNEQF
>TRBV5-1|TRBJ2-3
ASSTLRREEDTQY
>TRBV7-9|TRBJ2-5
ASSAHGETQY
>TRBV7-9|TRBJ1-1
ASSFRTGNTEAF
>TRBV5-8|TRBJ1-3
ASSWAAASGNTIY
>TRBV6-5|TRBJ2-1
ASSTGHSEQF
>TRBV9|TRBJ1-1
ASSVDGTLDEAF
>TRBV10-3|TRBJ2-7
AISKDRGEYEQY
>TRBV7-2|TRBJ2-4
ASSLGQVKY
>TRBV7-8|TRBJ1-4
ASSAQGAANEKLF
>TRBV13|TRBJ1-2
ASSLSSRRAARNYGYT
>TRBV4-1|TRBJ1-2
ASRRTGEYGYT
>TRBV7-9|TRBJ2-7
ASSQDQDYEQY
>TRBV3-1/TRBV3-2|TRBJ1-2
ASSQDPQGNSGGYT
>TRBV29-1|TRBJ1-2
SAGQGAGYGYT
>TRBV7-2|TRBJ2-3
ASSQRGQDTQY